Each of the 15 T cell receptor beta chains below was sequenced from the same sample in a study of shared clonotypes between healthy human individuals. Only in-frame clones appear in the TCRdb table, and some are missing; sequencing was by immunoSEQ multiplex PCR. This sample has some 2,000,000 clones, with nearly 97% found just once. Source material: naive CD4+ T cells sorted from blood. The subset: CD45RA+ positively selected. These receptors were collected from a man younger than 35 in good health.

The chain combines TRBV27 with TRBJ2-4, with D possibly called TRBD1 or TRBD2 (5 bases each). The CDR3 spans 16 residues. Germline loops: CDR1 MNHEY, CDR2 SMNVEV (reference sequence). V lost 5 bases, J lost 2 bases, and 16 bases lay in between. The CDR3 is CASSPPPRGPKNIQYF. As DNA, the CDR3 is TGTGCCAGCAGTCCCCCTCCGAGGGGCCCCAAAAACATTCAGTACTTC.

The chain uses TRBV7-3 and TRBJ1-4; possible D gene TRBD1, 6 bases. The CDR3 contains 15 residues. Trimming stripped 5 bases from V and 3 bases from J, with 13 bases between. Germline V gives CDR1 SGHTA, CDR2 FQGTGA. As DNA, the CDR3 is TGTGCCAGCAGCCAAGCAGGGGTGGCTAATGAAAAACTGTTTTTT. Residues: CASSQAGVANEKLFF.

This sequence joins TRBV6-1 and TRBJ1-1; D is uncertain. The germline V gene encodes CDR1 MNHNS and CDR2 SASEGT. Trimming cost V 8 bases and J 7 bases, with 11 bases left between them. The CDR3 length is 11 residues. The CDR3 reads CASSLPGEAFF. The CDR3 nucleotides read TGTGCCAGCTCCCTCCCCGGTGAAGCTTTCTTT.

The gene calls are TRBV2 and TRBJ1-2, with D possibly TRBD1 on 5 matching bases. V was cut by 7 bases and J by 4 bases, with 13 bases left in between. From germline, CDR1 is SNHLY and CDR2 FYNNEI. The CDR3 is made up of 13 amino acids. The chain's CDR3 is CASTPGPIYGYTF. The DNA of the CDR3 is TGTGCCAGCACCCCAGGGCCGATCTATGGCTACACCTTC.

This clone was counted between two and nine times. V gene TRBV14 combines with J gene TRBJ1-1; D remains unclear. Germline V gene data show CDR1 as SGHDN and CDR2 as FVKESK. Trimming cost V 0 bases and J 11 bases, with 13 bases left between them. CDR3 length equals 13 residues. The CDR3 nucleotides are TGTGCCAGCAGCCAAGATAGTTACGGGGTGGCTTTCTTT. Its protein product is CASSQDSYGVAFF. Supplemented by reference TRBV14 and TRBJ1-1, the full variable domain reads EAGVTQFPSHSVIEKGQTVTLRCDPISGHDNLYWYRRVMGKEIKFLLHFVKESKQDESGMPNNRFLAERTGGTYSTLKVQPAELEDSGVYFCASSQDSYGVAFFGQGTRLTVV.

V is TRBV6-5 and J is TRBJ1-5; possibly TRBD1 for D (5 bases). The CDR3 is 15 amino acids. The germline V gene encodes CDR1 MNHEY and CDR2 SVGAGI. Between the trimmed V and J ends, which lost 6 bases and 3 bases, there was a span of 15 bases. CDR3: CASRRGGSNNQPQHF. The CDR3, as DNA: TGTGCCAGCAGGAGGGGAGGGTCGAACAATCAGCCCCAGCATTTT.

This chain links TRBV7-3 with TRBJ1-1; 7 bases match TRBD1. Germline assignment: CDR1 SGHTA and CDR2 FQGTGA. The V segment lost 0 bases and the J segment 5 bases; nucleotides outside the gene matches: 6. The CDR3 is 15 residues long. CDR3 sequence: CASSLTAGGETEAFF. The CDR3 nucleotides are TGTGCCAGCAGCTTAACGGCAGGGGGAGAAACTGAAGCTTTCTTT.

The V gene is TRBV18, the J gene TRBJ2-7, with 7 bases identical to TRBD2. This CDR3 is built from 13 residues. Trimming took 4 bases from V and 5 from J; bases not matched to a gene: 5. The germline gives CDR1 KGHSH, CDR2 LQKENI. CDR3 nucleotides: TGTGCCAGCTCACGTGCGGGAGTGAACGAGCAGTACTTC. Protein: CASSRAGVNEQYF.

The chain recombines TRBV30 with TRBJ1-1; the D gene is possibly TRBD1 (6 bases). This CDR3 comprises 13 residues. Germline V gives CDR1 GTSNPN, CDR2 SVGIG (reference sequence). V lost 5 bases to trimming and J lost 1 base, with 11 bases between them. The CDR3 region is CAWHRDKNTEAFF. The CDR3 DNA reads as TGTGCCTGGCACAGGGATAAGAACACTGAAGCTTTCTTT.

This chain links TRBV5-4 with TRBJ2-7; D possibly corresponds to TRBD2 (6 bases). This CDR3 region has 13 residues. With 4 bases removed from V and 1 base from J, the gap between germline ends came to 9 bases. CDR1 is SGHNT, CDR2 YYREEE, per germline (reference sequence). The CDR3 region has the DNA TGTGCCAGCAGCCCGGCGGGGTCCTACGAGCAGTACTTC. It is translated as CASSPAGSYEQYF.

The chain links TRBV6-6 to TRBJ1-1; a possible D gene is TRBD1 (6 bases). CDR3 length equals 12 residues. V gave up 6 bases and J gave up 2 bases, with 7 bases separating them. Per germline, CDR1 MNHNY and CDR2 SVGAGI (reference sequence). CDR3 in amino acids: CASRQGNTEAFF. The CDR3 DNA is TGTGCCAGCAGACAGGGCAACACTGAAGCTTTCTTT.

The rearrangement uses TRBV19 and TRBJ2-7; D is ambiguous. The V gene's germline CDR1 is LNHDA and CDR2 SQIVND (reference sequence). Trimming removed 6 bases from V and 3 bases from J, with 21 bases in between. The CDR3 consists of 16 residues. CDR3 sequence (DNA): TGTGCCAGTAGCTCAAGCGAGCTGGGTCCCCACTACGAGCAGTACTTC. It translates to CASSSSELGPHYEQYF.

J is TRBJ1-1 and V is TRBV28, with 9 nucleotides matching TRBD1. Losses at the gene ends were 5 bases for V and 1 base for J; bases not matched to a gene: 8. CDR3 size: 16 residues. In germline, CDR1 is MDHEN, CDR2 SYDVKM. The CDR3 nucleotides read TGTGCCAGCAGTATACCCGGGACAGGGAGGAACACTGAAGCTTTCTTT. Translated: CASSIPGTGRNTEAFF.

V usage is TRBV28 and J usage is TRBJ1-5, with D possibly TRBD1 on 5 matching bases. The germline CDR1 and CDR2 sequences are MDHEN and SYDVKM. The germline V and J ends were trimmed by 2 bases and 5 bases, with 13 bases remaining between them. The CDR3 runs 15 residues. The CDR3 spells CASSLAGAGDQPQHF. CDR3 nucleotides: TGTGCCAGCAGTTTAGCCGGGGCGGGGGATCAGCCCCAGCATTTT.

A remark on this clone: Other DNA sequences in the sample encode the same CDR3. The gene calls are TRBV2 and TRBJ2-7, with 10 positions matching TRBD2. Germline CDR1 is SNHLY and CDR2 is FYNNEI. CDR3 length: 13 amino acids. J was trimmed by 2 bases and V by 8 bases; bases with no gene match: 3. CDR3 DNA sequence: TGTGCCAGCCGGACTAGCGGTACCTACGAGCAGTACTTC. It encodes CASRTSGTYEQYF.